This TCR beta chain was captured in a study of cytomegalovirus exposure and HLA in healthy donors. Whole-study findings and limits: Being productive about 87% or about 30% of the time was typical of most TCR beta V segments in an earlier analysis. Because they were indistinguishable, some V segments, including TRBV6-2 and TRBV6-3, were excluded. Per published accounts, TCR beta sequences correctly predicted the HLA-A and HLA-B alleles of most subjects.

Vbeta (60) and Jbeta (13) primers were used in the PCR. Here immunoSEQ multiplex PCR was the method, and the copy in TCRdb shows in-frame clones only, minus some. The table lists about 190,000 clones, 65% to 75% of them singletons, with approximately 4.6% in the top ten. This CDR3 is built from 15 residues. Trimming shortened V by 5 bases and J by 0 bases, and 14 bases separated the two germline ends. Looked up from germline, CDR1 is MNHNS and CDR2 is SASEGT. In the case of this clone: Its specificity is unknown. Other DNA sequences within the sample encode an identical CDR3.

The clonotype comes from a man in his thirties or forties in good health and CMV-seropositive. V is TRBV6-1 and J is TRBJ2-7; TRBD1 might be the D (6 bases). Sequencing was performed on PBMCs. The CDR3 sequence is CASSPTQGHSYEQYF. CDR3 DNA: TGTGCCAGCAGTCCCACGCAGGGGCACTCCTACGAGCAGTACTTC.